This entry features one TCR beta chain sequence. Its antigen is unknown. Constant-region reverse primers amplified full-length variable regions, followed by semi-nested Nested Universal Primer A PCR. TCRdb itself ran the 5' RACE reads through MiXCR, one entry per CDR3 protein. The sample has more than 9,500 distinct CDR3 sequences; roughly 51% are singletons. Cells sorted as Tregs were CD4+, CD25+ and CD127-/low. Study conclusions and caveats: Tumor memory CD4+ T cell TCR gene usage was found to cluster with blood and lymph node memory CD4+ cells and with lymph node naive CD4+ cells.

This TCR was recovered from a female donor with breast cancer. Sequenced: tumor-infiltrating Tregs sorted from the breast tumor.

The CDR3 is CASNNRAEAFF. In DNA, the CDR3 is TGTGCCAGCAACAATCGGGCTGAAGCTTTCTTT. The chain links TRBV12-3 or TRBV12-4 to TRBJ1-1; D not resolved. The V gene lost 7 bases and the J gene lost 6 bases, with 9 bases spanning the gap. The CDR3 length is 11 residues.